The 15 T cell receptor beta chains below were found in one sample sequenced in a study of neurological immune-mediated disorders. Via MiXCR, TCRdb re-called the 5' RACE reads, giving one row per CDR3 protein. The sample has more than 70,000 distinct CDR3 sequences; about a tenth are singletons. Sequencing input: PBMCs. Receptors originate from a man aged 35 to 55 in good health.

This clonotype was seen at least ten times. This chain uses TRBV18 with TRBJ2-5; D call uncertain. Germline values: CDR1 KGHSH, CDR2 LQKENI. The CDR3 has 14 residues. V dropped 1 base and J dropped 2 bases, with 8 bases sitting between them. CDR3 sequence: CASSPQQQQETQYF. In DNA form, the CDR3 reads TGTGCCAGCTCACCACAGCAACAGCAAGAGACCCAGTACTTC.

This clonotype was seen just once. Just one base apart from a much larger clone, this may be a read error. The chain links TRBV9 to TRBJ2-5; D is possibly TRBD2 (6 bases). The CDR3 length is 15 residues. The V gene lost 4 bases and the J gene lost 5 bases, with 18 bases spanning the gap. Germline-derived CDR1 and CDR2 are SGDLS and YYNGEE. CDR3 region: CASSSREGGAETQYF. CDR3 nucleotides: TGTGCCAGCAGCTCGCGCGAAGGCGGGGCGGAGACCCAGTACTTC.

This clonotype was picked up a small number of times. V and J are TRBV10-3 and TRBJ2-3; 8 nucleotides line up with TRBD2. CDR3 size: 15 residues. V dropped 6 bases and J dropped 2; count of bases not matched to a gene: 7. Germline V gene lookup returns CDR1 ENHRY and CDR2 SYGVKD. CDR3 loop: CAISPGGGNTDTQYF. Written as DNA, the CDR3 is TGTGCCATCAGCCCCGGCGGGGGGAACACAGATACGCAGTATTTT.

This clonotype was found many times. The rearrangement joins TRBV5-1 to TRBJ2-1, with D possibly matching TRBD2 (5 bases). Germline V gives CDR1 SGHRS, CDR2 YFSETQ. The V and J ends lost 5 bases and 5 bases respectively, with 14 bases between them. This CDR3 is built from 14 residues. The DNA of the CDR3 is TGCGCCAGCAGGAAGGAAGCGGTTAACAATGAGCAGTTCTTC. Residues: CASRKEAVNNEQFF.

This clonotype showed up just once. The chain has TRBV20-1 and TRBJ2-1; no firm D call. The CDR3 is made up of 13 amino acids. The germline gives CDR1 DFQATT, CDR2 SNEGSKA (reference sequence). The CDR3 spells CIAVRRPYNEQFF. CDR3 coding DNA: TGCATTGCGGTTCGTCGGCCCTACAATGAGCAGTTCTTC.

This clonotype was detected ten times or more. The V and J genes are TRBV27 and TRBJ2-3; 16 bases line up with TRBD2. The germline gives CDR1 MNHEY, CDR2 SMNVEV (reference sequence). The CDR3 has 18 amino acids. Trimming took 6 bases from V and 1 from J; bases not matched to a gene: 7. The DNA of the CDR3 is TGTGCCAGCAGACTACCGGGACTAGCGGGAGGGGGCACAGATACGCAGTATTTT. Translated: CASRLPGLAGGGTDTQYF.

The rearrangement uses TRBV5-1 and TRBJ2-5, with D hard to call. V was trimmed by 3 bases and J by 3 bases, leaving 15 bases between them. Germline V gene lookup returns CDR1 SGHRS and CDR2 YFSETQ. This CDR3 spans 15 amino acids. CDR3 in amino acids: CASSSGQVGKETQYF. CDR3 nucleotides: TGCGCCAGCAGCTCGGGCCAAGTGGGGAAAGAGACCCAGTACTTC.

The chain is built from TRBV18 and TRBJ2-7, with 8 bases aligning to TRBD2. Germline V gene sequence: CDR1 KGHSH, CDR2 LQKENI. The J segment lost 6 bases and the V segment lost 2 bases, leaving 9 bases of the junction unmatched. The CDR3 extends over 15 amino acids. The CDR3 here is CASSPYGGGPGEQYF. CDR3 bases: TGTGCCAGCTCACCATACGGCGGGGGGCCGGGCGAGCAGTACTTC.

This clonotype was seen many times. The chain links TRBV6-5 to TRBJ2-5, with D tentatively TRBD2 (6 bases). CDR1 and CDR2 from the germline V gene are MNHEY and SVGAGI. This CDR3 is 14 amino acids long. The V gene lost 7 bases and the J gene lost 2 bases, with 14 bases spanning the gap. CDR3 DNA sequence: TGTGCCAGCACCCCGCGGGGCCGACAAGAGACCCAGTACTTC. Protein sequence: CASTPRGRQETQYF.

V is TRBV7-9 and J is TRBJ2-7; 7 bases agree with TRBD1. The CDR3 is 13 amino acids. Germline trimming cut 10 bases from V and 1 base from J; bases unmatched to any gene: 7. Looked up from germline, CDR1 is SEHNR and CDR2 is FQNEAQ (reference sequence). The CDR3 here is CATGTVLSYEQYF. CDR3 in DNA: TGTGCCACCGGGACAGTGCTTTCCTACGAGCAGTACTTC.

Ten or more counts support this clonotype. The rearrangement links TRBV29-1 to TRBJ2-7; TRBD1 is a possible D gene (7 bases). V lost 2 bases and J 7 bases, leaving 21 bases between the germline ends. The CDR3 totals 15 residues. Germline V gives CDR1 SQVTM, CDR2 ANQGSEA. The CDR3 sequence: CSVESPARGAGEQYF. CDR3 coding DNA: TGCAGCGTTGAATCACCGGCCAGGGGGGCTGGGGAGCAGTACTTC.

The V gene is TRBV5-1, the J gene TRBJ2-1; 8 nucleotides match TRBD1. CDR1 and CDR2 from the germline V gene are SGHRS and YFSETQ. J gave up 5 bases and V 3 bases, and 7 bases lay outside the gene matches. The CDR3 extends over 15 amino acids. This CDR3 reads CASSSMGQVNNEQFF. Here the CDR3 DNA reads TGCGCCAGCAGCTCGATGGGACAGGTCAACAATGAGCAGTTCTTC.

The rearrangement joins TRBV6-9 to TRBJ2-1; maybe TRBD2 (7 bases). The CDR3 extends over 16 amino acids. V lost 2 bases and J 5 bases, leaving 16 bases between the germline ends. Germline loops: CDR1 MNHGY, CDR2 SVAAGI. CDR3 residues: CASSYREGDADNEQFF. For the CDR3, the DNA is TGTGCCAGCAGTTATAGGGAGGGGGACGCCGACAATGAGCAGTTCTTC.

This clonotype was picked up many times. This chain joins TRBV18 and TRBJ1-1; unclear D gene. CDR3 size: 14 residues. Germline V gene lookup returns CDR1 KGHSH and CDR2 LQKENI. Trimming cost V 3 bases and J 1 base, with 9 bases left between them. The CDR3 bases are TGTGCCAGCTCACCGGGAGGCCGGAACACTGAAGCTTTCTTT. It translates to CASSPGGRNTEAFF.

This clonotype was detected ten times or more. This rearrangement joins TRBV7-8 to TRBJ2-1; D gene unclear. The V and J ends lost 5 bases and 2 bases respectively, with 13 bases between them. CDR1 is SGHVS, CDR2 FQNEAQ, per germline. The CDR3 sequence is 15 residues long. In DNA form, the CDR3 reads TGTGCCAGCAGCCTCCCCCCATACGCCTACAATGAGCAGTTCTTC. Protein: CASSLPPYAYNEQFF.